This TCR beta chain was identified in a study of siplizumab effects on memory and regulatory T cells. Looked up from germline, CDR1 is SGHVS and CDR2 is FNYEAQ. The ends were cut back, 1 base at V and 6 bases at J, with 7 bases in the middle. The CDR3 extends over 12 amino acids. Sequenced by immunoSEQ multiplex PCR; TCRdb stores in-frame clones only, minus some. This sample has 100,000 to 110,000 clones, with approximately 91% found just once. Regarding this clone: Other DNA sequences in this sample translate to the same CDR3.

The TCR sequence derives from a human donor in good health. The chain recombines TRBV7-6 with TRBJ2-7, with no clear D. Sequencing was carried out using CD4+ T cells sorted from blood. The CDR3 protein is CASSLVDGEQYF. As DNA, the CDR3 is TGTGCCAGCAGCTTAGTAGACGGCGAGCAGTACTTC. The full variable domain, its missing parts supplied by reference TRBV7-6 and TRBJ2-7, is GAGVSQSPRYKVTKRGQDVALRCDPISGHVSLYWYRQALGQGPEFLTYFNYEAQQDKSGLPNDRFSAERPEGSISTLTIQRTEQRDSAMYRCASSLVDGEQYFGPGTRLTVT.